Given below is one TCR beta chain in context. Antigen: not known. The data derive from a study of shared clonotypes between healthy human individuals. About the study: The donor group consisted of two women and a few men, aged 18 to 49.

V lost 6 bases and J lost 3; bases outside the gene matches: 4. Germline V gene lookup returns CDR1 MNHEY and CDR2 SVGAGI. This CDR3 is built from 13 residues. How the authors handled the data: Filtering differed for immunoSEQ, which gave only junction sequences without quality scores. Clones were read by immunoSEQ multiplex PCR, and TCRdb kept only the in-frame ones, dropping some. V, J and clone size reflect that table, while D and trimming were determined from the DNA. The data show some 580,000 clones, roughly 97% seen once. Study-wide results and caveats: In the sorted subsets, rarefaction showed sequencing was incomplete despite large depth. Estimated richness was generally greater in naive than memory subsets.

The sample comprised naive CD4+ T cells sorted from blood. Subset specified: CD45RA+ positively selected. This chain links TRBV6-5 with TRBJ1-1; 7 bases agree with TRBD1. This TCR was sampled from a woman aged 25 to 45 in good health. The CDR3 is CASRTGSHTEAFF. In DNA, the CDR3 is TGTGCCAGCAGGACAGGGTCACACACTGAAGCTTTCTTT.